This TCR beta chain is drawn from a study of cytomegalovirus exposure and HLA in healthy donors. TCRdb's copy holds only in-frame clones and misses some; the assay was immunoSEQ multiplex PCR. The repertoire consists of 230,000 or so clones, with 88% occurring once and the leading ten covering 2.9%. This CDR3 spans 15 amino acids. V lost 6 bases to trimming and J lost 5 bases; unmatched junction nucleotides: 11. Germline CDR1 reads MNHNS; CDR2 reads SASEGT. The J gene is TRBJ2-7, the V gene TRBV6-1; 9 bases fit TRBD2. The clonotype was recovered from a woman between 18 and 29 years old in good health and CMV-seronegative. The sample taken for sequencing was PBMCs. The CDR3 sequence is CASSSTGTSLHEQYF. As DNA, the CDR3 is TGTGCCAGCAGCTCCACCGGGACTAGCCTCCACGAGCAGTACTTC.